The 4 T cell receptor beta chains listed next were all sequenced from one sample in a study of long-term antiretroviral therapy in people with HIV. An immunoSEQ assay, version v3.0, was performed at survey level. TCRdb's table, derived via immunoSEQ multiplex PCR, lists solely in-frame clones and lacks some. The sample has 35,000 to 40,000 clones, roughly 85% seen once. The sample in question was unsorted PBMCs, obtained 2.2 years after starting antiretroviral therapy. These receptors were obtained from a man aged 18-30 years with HIV.

This clone was observed a few times. The rearrangement joins TRBV28 to TRBJ1-5, with D possibly TRBD1 on 6 matching bases. V was cut by 2 bases and J by 2 bases, with 16 bases left in between. Per germline, CDR1 MDHEN and CDR2 SYDVKM. CDR3 length: 17 amino acids. DNA of the CDR3: TGTGCCAGCAGTTTAAGGGACACCAGAGGCCGCAATCAGCCCCAGCATTTT. Translation gives CASSLRDTRGRNQPQHF.

This clone was detected only once. This chain uses TRBV13 with TRBJ2-7, with TRBD2 matching over 8 bases. The CDR3 has 17 residues. Looked up from germline, CDR1 is PRHDT and CDR2 is FYEKMQ (reference sequence). J gave up 2 bases and V 2 bases, and 11 bases lay outside the gene matches. Here the CDR3 DNA reads TGTGCCAGCAGCTTACCCCATCAAAGCGGGAGACCCTACGAGCAGTACTTC. It translates to CASSLPHQSGRPYEQYF.

V is TRBV4-3 and J is TRBJ2-5; D is perhaps TRBD2 (5 bases). In germline, CDR1 is LGHNA, CDR2 YSLEER. The ends were cut back, 0 bases at V and 5 bases at J, with 10 bases in the middle. There are 14 residues in the CDR3. As DNA, the CDR3 is TGCGCCAGCAGCCAAGATCCGGAGGAGGAGACCCAGTACTTC. Protein sequence: CASSQDPEEETQYF.

This clone is judged medium-sized. The chain couples TRBV19 to TRBJ2-3; D possibly corresponds to TRBD2 (5 bases). CDR3 size: 14 residues. Germline assignment: CDR1 LNHDA and CDR2 SQIVND (reference sequence). Trimming removed 1 base at V and 7 bases at J, with 12 bases between. The CDR3 reads CASSIGTGEHTQYF. CDR3 in DNA: TGTGCCAGTAGTATAGGGACTGGGGAACATACGCAGTATTTT.